This TCR beta chain was found in a study of blood T cell repertoires in COVID-19. For the study at large: Both acute and convalescent COVID-19 samples were obtained from the United States, Italy and Spain.

Germline CDR1 is MDHEN and CDR2 is SYDVKM. V was trimmed by 5 bases and J by 7 bases, leaving 9 bases between them. This CDR3 region has 13 residues. Repertoires were generated with immunoSEQ multiplex PCR, while TCRdb's copy carries only in-frame clones and drops some. The sample lists about 130,000 clones, around 87% occurring once. Sequenced material: peripheral blood. The chain carries TRBV28 and TRBJ1-6; D unclear. The clonotype comes from a woman aged 60-75 years with acute or convalescent COVID-19. The CDR3 DNA is TGTGCCAGCAGTCCCTCGGGGAATTCACCCCTCCACTTT. It encodes CASSPSGNSPLHF.